Presented here are 29 T cell receptor beta chains from one specimen sequenced in a study of response to subunit inactivated influenza vaccine. Via MiXCR, TCRdb re-called the RT-PCR reads, giving one row per CDR3 protein. The data hold about 500,000 distinct CDR3 sequences, with approximately 16% observed a single time. The sample here was CD4+ T cells sorted from PBMCs, taken 23 months after vaccination. Source of these receptors: a man between 50 and 75 years old who received an inactivated influenza vaccine.

This clonotype was detected many times. The rearrangement joins TRBV7-2 to TRBJ2-1; possibly TRBD2 for D (7 bases). The CDR3 contains 14 residues. Germline V gene data show CDR1 as SGHTA and CDR2 as FQGNSA. The ends were cut back, 7 bases at V and 9 bases at J, with 19 bases in the middle. The CDR3 spells CASTRGGDYGEQFF. DNA for the CDR3: TGTGCCAGCACCCGAGGGGGGGATTACGGTGAGCAGTTCTTC. Full variable domain (remainder filled in from reference TRBV7-2 and TRBJ2-1): GAGVSQSPSNKVTEKGKDVELRCDPISGHTALYWYRQSLGQGLEFLIYFQGNSAPDKSGLPSDRFSAERTGGSVSTLTIQRTQQEDSAVYLCASTRGGDYGEQFFGPGTRLTVL.

This clonotype was counted a few times. CDR3 sequence: CASSFKRADGYTF. In DNA, the CDR3 is TGTGCCAGCAGTTTTAAGAGGGCTGATGGCTACACCTTC. J is TRBJ1-2 and V is TRBV12-3 or TRBV12-4; D gene unclear. There are 13 residues in the CDR3. Trimming pared 3 bases from V and 6 bases from J, leaving 11 bases between.

This chain links TRBV28 with TRBJ1-4, with 7 bases identical to TRBD1. The germline CDR1 and CDR2 sequences are MDHEN and SYDVKM. V was pared by 6 bases and J by 8 bases, with 15 bases of the junction left unmatched. This CDR3 is built from 16 residues. The CDR3, as DNA: TGTGCCAGCAGCAATACAGCCGGGACAGTCAGAGAAAAACTGTTTTTT. Amino acid sequence: CASSNTAGTVREKLFF.

CDR3 protein: CASSQAQGLSGGQETQYF. The CDR3 DNA reads TGTGCCAGCAGCCAAGCACAGGGACTAAGCGGGGGCCAAGAGACCCAGTACTTC. The chain combines TRBV4-2 with TRBJ2-5; 8 positions match TRBD2. V was clipped by 1 base and J by 1 base; unmatched bases: 11. Per germline, CDR1 LGHNA and CDR2 YNFKEQ. The CDR3 contains 18 residues.

This chain links TRBV4-3 with TRBJ2-7; the D is unclear. V dropped 0 bases and J dropped 6 bases, with 9 bases sitting between them. This CDR3 has 13 amino acids. Germline lookup yields CDR1 LGHNA and CDR2 YSLEER. In DNA, the CDR3 is TGCGCCAGCAGCCAAGAAAGGGTACTCGAGCAGTACTTC. Translated: CASSQERVLEQYF.

A single count supports this clonotype. The chain is built from TRBV30 and TRBJ2-1; D is perhaps TRBD2 (6 bases). The CDR3 runs 14 residues. Germline V gene lookup returns CDR1 GTSNPN and CDR2 SVGIG (reference sequence). Trimming removed 2 bases from V and 2 bases from J, with 10 bases in between. CDR3 region: CAWSHGGAYNEQFF. The CDR3 nucleotides read TGTGCCTGGAGTCACGGGGGAGCCTACAATGAGCAGTTCTTC.

The table lists this clonotype with many counts. The chain is built from TRBV28 and TRBJ2-2; 7 nucleotides line up with TRBD1. CDR3 length: 17 amino acids. V lost 5 bases to trimming and J lost 3 bases; unmatched junction nucleotides: 12. Germline V gives CDR1 MDHEN, CDR2 SYDVKM. This CDR3 reads CASSTGDTGWDTGELFF. CDR3 nucleotide sequence: TGTGCCAGCAGTACAGGGGATACGGGATGGGACACCGGGGAGCTGTTTTTT.

CDR3 in amino acids: CASSQRLAGDTGELFF. The CDR3 DNA sequence: TGTGCCAGCAGCCAGCGGTTAGCGGGGGACACCGGGGAGCTGTTTTTT. The J gene is TRBJ2-2, the V gene TRBV9; TRBD2 agrees at 9 bases. The CDR3 runs to 16 residues. Germline V gives CDR1 SGDLS, CDR2 YYNGEE. V was clipped by 4 bases and J by 3 bases; unmatched bases: 7.

This clonotype was seen more than once but under ten times. The CDR3 bases are TGTGCCAGTAGTCTGATGAGAATGAACACTGAAGCTTTCTTT. This translates into CASSLMRMNTEAFF. The gene calls are TRBV19 and TRBJ1-1; no definite D call. V gave up 5 bases and J gave up 0 bases, with 10 bases separating them. CDR3 size: 14 residues. Germline lookup yields CDR1 LNHDA and CDR2 SQIVND (reference sequence).

The chain links TRBV20-1 to TRBJ1-1; D might be TRBD1 (5 bases). This CDR3 comprises 13 residues. Germline V CDR1 and CDR2: DFQATT, SNEGSKA (reference sequence). V shed 6 bases and J shed 1 base, with 12 bases lying between them. The CDR3 loop reads CSAGDLSNTEAFF. CDR3 DNA: TGCAGTGCAGGGGACTTATCGAACACTGAAGCTTTCTTT.

The chain recombines TRBV6-5 with TRBJ2-7; a possible D gene is TRBD2 (6 bases). V gave up 0 bases and J gave up 1 base, with 19 bases separating them. This CDR3 has 18 residues. Germline assignment: CDR1 MNHEY and CDR2 SVGAGI. In nucleotides, the CDR3 is TGTGCCAGCAGTTACTCGATACCCCGGAGGGTTGGATCCTACGAGCAGTACTTC. Residues: CASSYSIPRRVGSYEQYF.

This clonotype has a handful of counts. The chain couples TRBV6-2 or TRBV6-3 to TRBJ2-2; possibly TRBD1 for D (7 bases). Looked up from germline, CDR1 is MNHEY and CDR2 is SVGEGT. The CDR3 consists of 13 residues. Trimming took 7 bases from V and 5 from J, leaving 11 bases between them. The CDR3 loop reads CASTQGGTGELFF. The CDR3 DNA is TGTGCCAGCACCCAGGGGGGAACCGGGGAGCTGTTTTTT.

As for this clonotype: A read error may explain this, as a much larger clone is one base away. V gene TRBV29-1 combines with J gene TRBJ1-5; the D is unclear. CDR3 length: 13 residues. Per the germline V gene, CDR1 is SQVTM and CDR2 is ANQGSEA. With 6 bases removed from V and 4 bases from J, the gap between germline ends came to 13 bases. The DNA of the CDR3 is TGCAGCGTAGCCGGGAGGCCGAATCAGCCCCAGCATTTT. Protein product: CSVAGRPNQPQHF.

Only a few counts were recorded for this clonotype. The CDR3 DNA sequence: TGTGCCAGCAGCTTTGATCCGGGACCAGGCGAGCAGTACTTC. Translation: CASSFDPGPGEQYF. The V gene is TRBV7-2, the J gene TRBJ2-7, with D perhaps being TRBD1 or TRBD2 (5 bases each). CDR1 is SGHTA, CDR2 FQGNSA, per germline. Trimming took 3 bases from V and 6 from J, leaving 15 bases between them. This CDR3 is 14 amino acids long.

This clonotype has a count of ten or more. This chain connects TRBV14 to TRBJ2-2, with D possibly TRBD1 on 5 matching bases. V was pared by 0 bases and J by 3 bases, with 11 bases between. Germline V gene sequence: CDR1 SGHDN, CDR2 FVKESK. The CDR3 contains 16 residues. CDR3 in DNA: TGTGCCAGCAGCCAAGATTTCCAGGGTGACACCGGGGAGCTGTTTTTT. This sequence encodes CASSQDFQGDTGELFF.

The chain combines TRBV4-2 with TRBJ2-5; D might be TRBD1 or TRBD2, each matching 5 bases. V was trimmed by 0 bases and J by 4 bases, leaving 12 bases between them. The CDR3 has 15 residues. Per germline, CDR1 LGHNA and CDR2 YNFKEQ. CDR3 sequence: CASSQDRDGPETQYF. In DNA form, the CDR3 reads TGTGCCAGCAGCCAAGATCGGGACGGGCCAGAGACCCAGTACTTC.

The gene calls are TRBV29-1 and TRBJ2-7; tentatively, D is TRBD1 (7 bases). Germline assignment: CDR1 SQVTM and CDR2 ANQGSEA. The CDR3 extends over 14 amino acids. Trimming removed 6 bases from V and 7 bases from J, with 22 bases in between. CDR3 sequence reads: CSVGSRQGSGEQYF. CDR3 bases: TGCAGCGTCGGGAGTCGACAGGGATCGGGAGAGCAGTACTTC.

This clonotype was picked up many times. V gene TRBV28 combines with J gene TRBJ2-3, with TRBD2 identical over 8 bases. Trimming cost V 4 bases and J 1 base; bases outside gene matches: 7. The CDR3 is 16 residues long. Germline V gives CDR1 MDHEN, CDR2 SYDVKM. For the CDR3, the DNA is TGTGCCAGCAGTTCTCATACTAGCGGAGGCACAGATACGCAGTATTTT. Amino acid sequence: CASSSHTSGGTDTQYF.

This chain connects TRBV29-1 to TRBJ1-2; no firm D call. Trimming shortened V by 6 bases and J by 3 bases, and 11 bases separated the two germline ends. Germline V gives CDR1 SQVTM, CDR2 ANQGSEA. This CDR3 spans 12 amino acids. CDR3 DNA: TGCAGCGTCGCACACATATACTATGGCTACACCTTC. Its protein product is CSVAHIYYGYTF.

Only a few counts were recorded for this clonotype. The J gene is TRBJ2-4, the V gene TRBV7-6, with 14 bases aligning to TRBD2. V gave up 5 bases and J gave up 5 bases; unmatched junction bases: 11. The CDR3 has 18 amino acids. Germline V CDR1 and CDR2: SGHVS, FNYEAQ. CDR3 coding DNA: TGTGCCAGCAGCCGACTAGCGGGAGGGGGGGGTACGGAAAACATTCAGTACTTC. It codes for CASSRLAGGGGTENIQYF.

This clonotype was detected only a few times. V gene TRBV5-1 combines with J gene TRBJ2-5; no firm D call. CDR1 SGHRS and CDR2 YFSETQ come from the germline V gene. This CDR3 has 14 amino acids. Trimming shortened V by 1 base and J by 3 bases, and 10 bases separated the two germline ends. The CDR3 here is CASSLMTTEETQYF. The CDR3 DNA follows: TGCGCCAGCAGCTTGATGACAACTGAAGAGACCCAGTACTTC.

This clonotype was detected only a few times. This rearrangement joins TRBV4-3 to TRBJ2-3; D gene uncertain. Germline CDR1 reads LGHNA; CDR2 reads YSLEER. Trimming pared 0 bases from V and 4 bases from J, leaving 5 bases between. The CDR3 has 13 amino acids. The DNA for the CDR3 is TGCGCCAGCAGCCAAGAGAGAGCAGATACGCAGTATTTT. Encoded protein: CASSQERADTQYF.

Ten or more counts support this clonotype. This chain connects TRBV29-1 to TRBJ2-1; TRBD1 matches at 10 bases. The junction had 8 bases not matched to a gene; V was cut back by 6 bases and J by 6 bases. The CDR3 extends over 14 amino acids. Germline CDR1 is SQVTM and CDR2 is ANQGSEA. The CDR3 spells CSVGQTGGLNEQFF. For the CDR3, the DNA is TGCAGCGTGGGTCAGACAGGGGGCCTCAATGAGCAGTTCTTC.

The chain has TRBV6-1 and TRBJ1-5; 11 bases are a match to TRBD1. Germline trimming cut 6 bases from V and 5 bases from J; bases unmatched to any gene: 3. Germline V CDR1 and CDR2: MNHNS, SASEGT. The CDR3 extends over 14 amino acids. The CDR3 DNA is TGTGCCAGCAGATGGACAGGGGGCGATCAGCCCCAGCATTTT. As protein: CASRWTGGDQPQHF.

This clonotype was seen a handful of times. This sequence joins TRBV19 and TRBJ2-5; no clear D gene. In germline, CDR1 is LNHDA, CDR2 SQIVND (reference sequence). CDR3 length equals 13 residues. The V gene lost 3 bases and the J gene lost 3 bases, with 8 bases spanning the gap. Written as DNA, the CDR3 is TGTGCCAGTAGTATGCACGGAGAAGAGACCCAGTACTTC. It is translated as CASSMHGEETQYF.

The genes are TRBV11-2 and TRBJ2-3, with 7 bases lining up with TRBD2. The CDR3 has 15 amino acids. Germline loops: CDR1 SGHAT, CDR2 FQNNGV. V was pared by 6 bases and J by 4 bases, with 10 bases of the junction left unmatched. CDR3 sequence reads: CASSIGLAEPDTQYF. In DNA form, the CDR3 reads TGTGCCAGCAGTATAGGGCTAGCGGAGCCAGATACGCAGTATTTT.

This clonotype was observed a few times. CDR3 sequence: CSARVGSGTKNIQYF. The CDR3 DNA reads TGCAGTGCTAGAGTGGGTAGCGGGACCAAAAACATTCAGTACTTC. The genes are TRBV20-1 and TRBJ2-4; 8 bases fit TRBD2. V lost 1 base and J lost 2; bases outside the gene matches: 4. This CDR3 comprises 15 residues. Looked up from germline, CDR1 is DFQATT and CDR2 is SNEGSKA (reference sequence).

The chain joins TRBV29-1 to TRBJ1-2; D uncertain. This CDR3 contains 12 residues. Between the trimmed V and J ends, which lost 4 bases and 8 bases, there was a span of 14 bases. Germline CDR1 and CDR2: SQVTM and ANQGSEA. CDR3 region: CSVGPGVGGYTF. Written as DNA, the CDR3 is TGCAGCGTTGGTCCCGGGGTGGGGGGCTACACCTTC.

This chain links TRBV5-6 with TRBJ2-1, with 7 nucleotides matching TRBD2. V trimming: 4 bases; J trimming: 0 bases; junction bases outside the gene matches: 4. From germline, CDR1 is SGHDT and CDR2 YYEEEE. The CDR3 is made up of 15 amino acids. This CDR3 reads CASSRSGNSYNEQFF. In nucleotides, the CDR3 is TGTGCCAGCAGCCGGAGCGGGAACTCCTACAATGAGCAGTTCTTC. Supplemented by reference TRBV5-6 and TRBJ2-1, the full variable domain reads DAGVTQSPTHLIKTRGQQVTLRCSPKSGHDTVSWYQQALGQGPQFIFQYYEEEERQRGNFPDRFSGHQFPNYSSELNVNALLLGDSALYLCASSRSGNSYNEQFFGPGTRLTVL.